This TCR beta chain was retrieved from a study of graft-versus-host responses after intestinal transplantation. Using immunoSEQ multiplex PCR, the repertoire was profiled, and TCRdb retains in-frame clones only, with some absent. Of approximately 75,000 clones in the sample, 85% to 95% were seen once. As regards this clone: Its antigen remains unidentified.

Per the germline V gene, CDR1 is MNHNS and CDR2 is SASEGT. Trimming took 8 bases from V and 1 from J, leaving 5 bases between them. The CDR3 is made up of 11 amino acids. This material consisted of unstimulated CD8+ T cells sorted from spleen or lymph node cells, taken before intestinal transplant. The clonotype comes from a human donor who received an intestinal transplant. V and J are TRBV6-1 and TRBJ1-1; D unclear. The CDR3 protein is CASPENTEAFF. CDR3 coding DNA: TGTGCCAGCCCAGAGAACACTGAAGCTTTCTTT.